A single sample gave rise to the 18 T cell receptor beta chains below, sequenced in a study of cytomegalovirus exposure and HLA in healthy donors (TCRdb year 2017). Library construction relied on the immunoSEQ multiplex PCR assay. A mixture of 60 forward primers for TCR Vbeta segments and 13 reverse primers for TCR Jbeta segments was used in the multiplex PCR. Held by TCRdb, this immuneACCESS table contains in-frame sequences only and omits some clones. Under half of the omission traces to an unresolved V gene where checked; the cause of the rest is unknown. The sample table contains approximately 82,000 clones; only one count was recorded for roughly 58% of them. The top ten clonotypes cover about 5.4% of the sample. The sample consisted of PBMCs. These receptors all come from a woman aged 25 to 39 in good health and CMV-seropositive.

The genes are TRBV7-9 and TRBJ2-2, with 11 nucleotides matching TRBD1. The V and J ends lost 5 bases and 5 bases, in that order; junction bases with no gene match: 7. CDR3 length: 16 residues. In germline, CDR1 is SEHNR, CDR2 FQNEAQ (reference sequence). The CDR3 bases are TGTGCCAGCAGCCTTGCGGACAGGGGGCTAACCGGGGAGCTGTTTTTT. Its translation is CASSLADRGLTGELFF.

The chain links TRBV9 to TRBJ2-5, with 13 bases that match TRBD2. The CDR3 is 16 amino acids. The ends lost 1 base at V and 5 bases at J; junction bases unmatched: 5. Germline CDR1 SGDLS, CDR2 YYNGEE. This CDR3 is CASSVQPLAGGETQYF. CDR3 nucleotide sequence: TGTGCCAGCAGCGTACAACCACTAGCGGGGGGGGAGACCCAGTACTTC.

The chain carries TRBV5-1 and TRBJ1-6; 9 bases are shared with TRBD1. J lost 9 bases, V lost 4 bases, and 2 bases had no gene match. This CDR3 region has 13 residues. The germline V gene encodes CDR1 SGHRS and CDR2 YFSETQ. CDR3 amino acids: CASSTDRGSPLHF. In DNA form, the CDR3 reads TGCGCCAGCAGCACGGACAGGGGTTCACCCCTCCACTTT.

The chain couples TRBV6-4 to TRBJ1-1; TRBD1 is a possible D gene (6 bases). The CDR3 has 13 residues. CDR1 MRHNA and CDR2 SNTAGT come from the germline V gene. The germline V and J ends were trimmed by 4 bases and 11 bases, with 17 bases remaining between them. The DNA for the CDR3 is TGTGCCAGCAGTGCAAACCCCGGGACACTCGCTTTCTTT. Amino acid sequence: CASSANPGTLAFF.

V usage is TRBV5-1 and J usage is TRBJ2-2; the D gene is possibly TRBD1 (6 bases). CDR1 and CDR2 from the germline V gene are SGHRS and YFSETQ. This CDR3 is 12 amino acids long. The V and J ends lost 4 bases and 11 bases respectively, with 12 bases between them. This CDR3 reads CASSVTGTELFF. CDR3 nucleotides: TGCGCCAGCAGCGTCACCGGGACAGAGCTGTTTTTT.

The chain has TRBV5-4 and TRBJ2-7; a weak D match, TRBD2 (6 bases). CDR1 is SGHNT and CDR2 is YYREEE in the germline V gene (reference sequence). The CDR3 spans 14 residues. The V and J ends lost 5 bases and 3 bases respectively, with 15 bases between them. CDR3 residues: CASRGGPGRYEQYF. DNA for the CDR3: TGTGCCAGCAGGGGGGGACCGGGGCGCTACGAGCAGTACTTC.

J is TRBJ2-6 and V is TRBV6-6; 8 nucleotides match TRBD1. V lost 11 bases to trimming and J lost 0 bases; unmatched junction nucleotides: 9. CDR1 MNHNY and CDR2 SVGAGI come from the germline V gene (reference sequence). CDR3 length: 16 amino acids. Written as DNA, the CDR3 is TGTGCCGCCCAGGGGACAGGATACTCTGGGGCCAACGTCCTGACTTTC. Translation: CAAQGTGYSGANVLTF.

A few counts support this clone. The chain carries TRBV5-8 and TRBJ1-6; 9 nucleotides match TRBD1. Germline V gene data show CDR1 as SGHTS and CDR2 as YDEGEE. The CDR3 is 18 residues long. The V and J ends lost 0 bases and 3 bases, in that order; junction bases with no gene match: 7. The DNA for the CDR3 is TGTGCCAGCAGCTTGGCCCTCCGGGGACAGGGCTATAATTCACCCCTCCACTTT. This encodes CASSLALRGQGYNSPLHF.

The CDR3 loop reads CASSGLASGTGELFF. The CDR3 DNA reads as TGCGCCAGCAGCGGACTAGCGTCCGGCACCGGGGAGCTGTTTTTT. This chain links TRBV5-1 with TRBJ2-2; 9 nucleotides agree with TRBD2. The trim removed 4 bases at V and 4 bases at J, leaving 5 bases unmatched. CDR3 length equals 15 residues. Germline V gene lookup returns CDR1 SGHRS and CDR2 YFSETQ.

The chain recombines TRBV5-6 with TRBJ1-1; TRBD1 is a possible D gene (5 bases). V gave up 0 bases and J gave up 0 bases, with 9 bases separating them. This CDR3 spans 15 amino acids. Germline assignment: CDR1 SGHDT and CDR2 YYEEEE. CDR3 sequence reads: CASSLVAGMNTEAFF. CDR3 bases: TGTGCCAGCAGCTTGGTCGCAGGGATGAACACTGAAGCTTTCTTT. Based on the CDR3 plus reference TRBV5-6 and TRBJ1-1, the full variable domain is DAGVTQSPTHLIKTRGQQVTLRCSPKSGHDTVSWYQQALGQGPQFIFQYYEEEERQRGNFPDRFSGHQFPNYSSELNVNALLLGDSALYLCASSLVAGMNTEAFFGQGTRLTVV.

This clone was seen only once. The rearrangement links TRBV5-1 to TRBJ2-1, with unresolved D. Germline CDR1 and CDR2: SGHRS and YFSETQ. V gave up 0 bases and J gave up 2 bases, with 9 bases separating them. The CDR3 totals 15 residues. This chain's CDR3 is CASSLGQSAYNEQFF. CDR3 nucleotides: TGCGCCAGCAGCTTGGGCCAGTCCGCCTACAATGAGCAGTTCTTC.

This sequence joins TRBV10-3 and TRBJ2-7; 9 positions agree with TRBD1. J was trimmed by 4 bases and V by 5 bases; bases with no gene match: 6. This CDR3 region has 14 residues. CDR1 and CDR2 (germline): ENHRY, SYGVKD. The CDR3 loop reads CAISKTGGTYEQYF. CDR3 bases: TGTGCCATCAGTAAAACAGGGGGCACTTACGAGCAGTACTTC.

This chain connects TRBV28 to TRBJ2-6, with 7 positions matching TRBD1. After removal of 5 bases from V and 0 bases from J, the junction contained 10 bases not matched to a gene. This CDR3 spans 18 amino acids. The germline V gene has CDR1 MDHEN and CDR2 SYDVKM. DNA of the CDR3: TGTGCCAGCAGTCTGACAGGGCGTGGCGACTCTGGGGCCAACGTCCTGACTTTC. Translated, it gives CASSLTGRGDSGANVLTF.

This clone was picked up a small number of times. CDR3 region: CASSPPLGGPSEQYF. The CDR3 DNA reads as TGTGCCAGCAGTCCGCCTCTTGGGGGCCCCTCGGAGCAGTACTTC. The genes are TRBV6-6 and TRBJ2-7, with D possibly matching TRBD1 (6 bases). The germline V gene encodes CDR1 MNHNY and CDR2 SVGAGI (reference sequence). Trimming removed 5 bases at V and 7 bases at J, with 21 bases between. This CDR3 is built from 15 residues.

The gene calls are TRBV28 and TRBJ1-2; TRBD1 aligns across 8 bases. Germline CDR1 reads MDHEN; CDR2 reads SYDVKM. Germline trimming cut 7 bases from V and 4 bases from J; bases unmatched to any gene: 8. The CDR3 is 14 amino acids. CDR3 residues: CASTTGTGAYGYTF. The CDR3 DNA follows: TGTGCCAGCACCACCGGGACAGGCGCCTATGGCTACACCTTC.

This clone was seen once. The chain links TRBV6-5 to TRBJ2-3, with 9 nucleotides matching TRBD2. V lost 4 bases and J lost 14; bases outside the gene matches: 4. Germline CDR1 and CDR2: MNHEY and SVGAGI. The CDR3 is 11 amino acids. CDR3: CASSWGGGVYF. CDR3 DNA: TGTGCCAGCAGTTGGGGCGGGGGGGTGTATTTT.

This clone was counted a few times. This rearrangement joins TRBV7-6 to TRBJ2-7; the match to TRBD1 covers 9 bases. V dropped 1 base and J dropped 2; count of bases not matched to a gene: 6. The CDR3 runs 16 residues. Per germline, CDR1 SGHVS and CDR2 FNYEAQ. DNA of the CDR3: TGTGCCAGCAGCTTAGGGAACAGGGGGCGGACCTACGAGCAGTACTTC. Translation: CASSLGNRGRTYEQYF.

The V call is TRBV15, the J call TRBJ1-2, with 7 bases that match TRBD1. The trim removed 4 bases at V and 5 bases at J, leaving 19 bases unmatched. Germline assignment: CDR1 LNHNV and CDR2 YYDKDF (reference sequence). This CDR3 is built from 18 residues. The CDR3 bases are TGTGCCACCAGCAAACCTTACATTAGTCCGGGACAGCGATATGGCTACACCTTC. Translated, it gives CATSKPYISPGQRYGYTF.